This T cell receptor beta chain derives from a study of T cells in Graves' hyperthyroidism and ophthalmopathy. Notes on the study in general: Model predictions of ophthalmopathy came a median roughly 6.4 months before onset. From stable hyperthyroidism, ophthalmopathy was separated by a 13 V-J model. Most thyroid-expanded clonotypes above 0.001 were also found in blood.

It was considered stable Graves' hyperthyroidism when ophthalmopathy did not progress within 18 months. TCR beta CDR3 sequences were amplified from RNA transcripts. Researchers ran a first-round RT-PCR on the TCR CDR3 using the HTBI primer set. MiXCR, run by TCRdb on the multiplex PCR reads, gives a single entry per CDR3 protein. The table has roughly 380,000 distinct CDR3 sequences, 15% to 20% seen once. This CDR3 region has 14 residues. The germline V gene has CDR1 SGHVS and CDR2 FQNEAQ. The V and J ends lost 5 bases and 4 bases, in that order; junction bases with no gene match: 3. This clonotype showed up many times. Its antigen is unidentified.

Sequencing was done on a sample of blood. The chain couples TRBV7-8 to TRBJ2-5, with 11 bases lining up with TRBD1. This receptor was identified in a woman under 30 with Graves' hyperthyroidism. CDR3 in amino acids: CASSPGQGAETQYF. The CDR3 coding sequence is TGTGCCAGCAGCCCCGGACAGGGGGCAGAGACCCAGTACTTC. The whole variable domain, filled in from reference TRBV7-8 and TRBJ2-5, reads GAGVSQSPRYKVAKRGQDVALRCDPISGHVSLFWYQQALGQGPEFLTYFQNEAQLDKSGLPSDRFFAERPEGSVSTLKIQRTQQEDSAVYLCASSPGQGAETQYFGPGTRLLVL.